This T cell receptor beta chain was identified in a study of blood T cell repertoires in COVID-19. Study details: The origin of the acute and convalescent COVID-19 samples was the United States, Italy and Spain. PBMCs, B-cell-depleted T cells, or T cells were the source of the cDNA or gDNA that made up the material.

Per the original methods: Reference gene primer amplification gave nucleated cell count estimates. The repertoire was sequenced with immunoSEQ multiplex PCR; TCRdb's copy has only in-frame clones and lacks some. V, J and clone size were drawn from that table, and D and trimming were deduced from the DNA. The data show 200,000 or so clones, around four fifths seen once. Germline V CDR1 and CDR2: SGHTA, FQGNSA. Trimming pared 5 bases from V and 16 bases from J, leaving 21 bases between. The CDR3 length is 14 residues. The clonotype was recovered from a woman in her 30s with acute or convalescent COVID-19. Sample: peripheral blood. V usage is TRBV7-2 and J usage is TRBJ1-6; D unresolved. This chain's CDR3 is CASSQEILTGLLHF. The CDR3 coding sequence is TGTGCCAGCAGCCAAGAAATATTAACGGGTCTGCTCCACTTT.